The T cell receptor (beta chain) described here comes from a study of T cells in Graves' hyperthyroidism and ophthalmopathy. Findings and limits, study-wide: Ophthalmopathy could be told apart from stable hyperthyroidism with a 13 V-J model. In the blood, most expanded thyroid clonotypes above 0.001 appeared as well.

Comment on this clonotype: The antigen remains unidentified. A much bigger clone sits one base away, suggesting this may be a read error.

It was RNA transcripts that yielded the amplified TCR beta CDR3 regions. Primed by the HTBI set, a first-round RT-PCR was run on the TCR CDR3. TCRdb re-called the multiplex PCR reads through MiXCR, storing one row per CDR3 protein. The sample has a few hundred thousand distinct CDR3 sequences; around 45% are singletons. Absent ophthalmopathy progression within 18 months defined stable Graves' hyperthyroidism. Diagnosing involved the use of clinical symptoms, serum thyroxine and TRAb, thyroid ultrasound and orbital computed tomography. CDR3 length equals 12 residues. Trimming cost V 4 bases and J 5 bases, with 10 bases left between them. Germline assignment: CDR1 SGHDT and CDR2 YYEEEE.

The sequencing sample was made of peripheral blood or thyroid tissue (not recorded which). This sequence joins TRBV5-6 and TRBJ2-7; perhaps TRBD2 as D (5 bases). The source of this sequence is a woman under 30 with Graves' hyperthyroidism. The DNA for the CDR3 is TGTGCCAGCAGCGAGCGGACTCACGAGCAGTACTTC. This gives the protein CASSERTHEQYF. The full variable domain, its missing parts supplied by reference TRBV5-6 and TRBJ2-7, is DAGVTQSPTHLIKTRGQQVTLRCSPKSGHDTVSWYQQALGQGPQFIFQYYEEEERQRGNFPDRFSGHQFPNYSSELNVNALLLGDSALYLCASSERTHEQYFGPGTRLTVT.